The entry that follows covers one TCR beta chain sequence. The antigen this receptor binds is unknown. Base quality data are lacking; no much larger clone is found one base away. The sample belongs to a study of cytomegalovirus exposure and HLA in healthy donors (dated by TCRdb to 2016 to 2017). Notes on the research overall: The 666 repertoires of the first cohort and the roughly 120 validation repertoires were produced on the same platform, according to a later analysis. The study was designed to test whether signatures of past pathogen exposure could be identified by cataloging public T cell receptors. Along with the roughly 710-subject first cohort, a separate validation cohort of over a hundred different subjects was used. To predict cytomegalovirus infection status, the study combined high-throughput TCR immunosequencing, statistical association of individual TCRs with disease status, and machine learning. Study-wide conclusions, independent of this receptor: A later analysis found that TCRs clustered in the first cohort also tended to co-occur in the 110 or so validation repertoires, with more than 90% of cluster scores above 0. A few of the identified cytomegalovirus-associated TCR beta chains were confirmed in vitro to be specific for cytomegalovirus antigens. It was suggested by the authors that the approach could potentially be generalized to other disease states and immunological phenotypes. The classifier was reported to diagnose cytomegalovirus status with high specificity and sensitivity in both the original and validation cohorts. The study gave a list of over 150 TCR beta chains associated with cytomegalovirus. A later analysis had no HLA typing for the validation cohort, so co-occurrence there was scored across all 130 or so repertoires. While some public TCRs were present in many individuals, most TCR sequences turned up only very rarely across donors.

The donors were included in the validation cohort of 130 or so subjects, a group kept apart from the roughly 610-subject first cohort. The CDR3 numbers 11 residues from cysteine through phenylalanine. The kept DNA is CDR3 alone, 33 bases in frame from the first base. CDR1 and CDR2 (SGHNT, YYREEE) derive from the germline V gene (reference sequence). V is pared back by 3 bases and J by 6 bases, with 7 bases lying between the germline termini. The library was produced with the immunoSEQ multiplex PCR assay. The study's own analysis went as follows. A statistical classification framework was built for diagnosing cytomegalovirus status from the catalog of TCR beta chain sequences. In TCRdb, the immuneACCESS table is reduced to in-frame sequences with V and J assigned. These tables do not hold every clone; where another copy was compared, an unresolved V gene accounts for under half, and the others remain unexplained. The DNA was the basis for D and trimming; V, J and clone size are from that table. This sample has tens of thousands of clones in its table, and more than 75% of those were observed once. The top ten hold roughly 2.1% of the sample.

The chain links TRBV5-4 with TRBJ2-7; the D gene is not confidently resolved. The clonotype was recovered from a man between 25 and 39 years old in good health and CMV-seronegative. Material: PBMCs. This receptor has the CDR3 CASSSRSEQYF. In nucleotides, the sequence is TGTGCCAGCAGCTCTAGAAGCGAGCAGTACTTC. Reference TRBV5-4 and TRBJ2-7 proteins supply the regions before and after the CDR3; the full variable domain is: ETGVTQSPTHLIKTRGQQVTLRCSSQSGHNTVSWYQQALGQGPQFIFQYYREEENGRGNFPPRFSGLQFPNYSSELNVNALELDDSALYLCASSSRSEQYFGPGTRLTVT.